The rows below give T cell receptor beta chains drawn from one sample of a study of high-grade serous ovarian cancer treatment subgroups. The method was immunoSEQ multiplex PCR; TCRdb's version includes in-frame clones alone and lacks a portion of them. The sample has about 10,000 clones; 68% are singletons. The sample taken for sequencing was tumor tissue. These receptors all come from a human donor with high-grade serous ovarian cancer. CDR3s include the opening cysteine and the closing phenylalanine or tryptophan. The D gene is left open where the match is weak. Expanded clones get a size class; other rows say once, few or many, or leave the size out.

DNA: TGTGCCAGCAGCCTGGACAGGGCCTTGAGATGGCCAACTGAGCAGTTCTTC
CDR3: CASSLDRALRWPTEQFF
V: TRBV5-6
J: TRBJ2-1
D: TRBD1
size: NA

DNA: TGTGCCAGCAGCTGGTCTGGGGCCAACGTCCTGACTTTC
CDR3: CASSWSGANVLTF
V: TRBV6-5
J: TRBJ2-6
D: NA
size: NA

DNA: TGTGCCAGCAGCTTGGGGGCACGTGGGGACTTC
CDR3: CASSLGARGDF
V: TRBV5-6
J: TRBJ2-7
D: NA
size: NA

DNA: TGCGCCAGCAGCCAAGCTAGCGGGAGGATCTACGAGCAGTACTTC
CDR3: CASSQASGRIYEQYF
V: TRBV4-3
J: TRBJ2-7
D: TRBD2
size: few

DNA: TGTGCCAGCAGTTTATTCCGGGTTGGTGGCAATCAGCCCCAGCATTTT
CDR3: CASSLFRVGGNQPQHF
V: TRBV28
J: TRBJ1-5
D: NA
size: few

DNA: TGTGCCAGCAGTTTATTTGCCACAACCTACGAGCAGTACTTC
CDR3: CASSLFATTYEQYF
V: TRBV28
J: TRBJ2-7
D: NA
size: few

DNA: TGTGCCATCAGACAGGGTACATACGAGCAGTACTTC
CDR3: CAIRQGTYEQYF
V: TRBV10-3
J: TRBJ2-7
D: NA
size: NA

DNA: TGTGCCAGCACCCTACGAGACGGGAGTTTGGCAGATACGCAGTATTTT
CDR3: CASTLRDGSLADTQYF
V: TRBV6-6
J: TRBJ2-3
D: NA
size: NA

DNA: TGTGCCAGCAGCCCGGGACAGACCGGCTGGTACGAGCAGTACTTC
CDR3: CASSPGQTGWYEQYF
V: TRBV9
J: TRBJ2-7
D: TRBD1
size: NA

DNA: TGTGCCAGCAGCTTAGGAGCCAGACCCGAGACCCAGTACTTC
CDR3: CASSLGARPETQYF
V: TRBV7-2
J: TRBJ2-5
D: NA
size: NA

DNA: TGTGCCAGCAGCACCTCCGGGGACAGGGTCGCCCAAGAGACCCAGTACTTC
CDR3: CASSTSGDRVAQETQYF
V: TRBV21-1
J: TRBJ2-5
D: NA
size: once

DNA: TGTGCTAGCAGCTTAGCGGCCGGGACAGACACCGGGGAGCTGTTTTTT
CDR3: CASSLAAGTDTGELFF
V: TRBV7-7
J: TRBJ2-2
D: NA
size: NA

DNA: TGCGCCAGCAGTCTCGAGGTCCGCTACGAGCAGTACTTC
CDR3: CASSLEVRYEQYF
V: TRBV4-3
J: TRBJ2-7
D: NA
size: NA

DNA: TGTGCCAGCAGTGAACGAGGGGGCACCACAGATACGCAGTATTTT
CDR3: CASSERGGTTDTQYF
V: TRBV2
J: TRBJ2-3
D: TRBD1
size: few

DNA: TGTGCCAGCAGCCCGACAGGCCCCTCTGGAAACACCATATATTTT
CDR3: CASSPTGPSGNTIYF
V: TRBV7-2
J: TRBJ1-3
D: NA
size: NA

DNA: TGCGCCAGCAGCCAAGAAGGGATCGGGGAGCTGTTTTTT
CDR3: CASSQEGIGELFF
V: TRBV4-3
J: TRBJ2-2
D: NA
size: NA

DNA: TGTGCCAGCAGTGGTCTCTACATAACTAGCACAGATACGCAGTATTTT
CDR3: CASSGLYITSTDTQYF
V: TRBV6-1
J: TRBJ2-3
D: NA
size: once

DNA: TGTGCCAGCAGCTTCGCGGGAGGGAGGGATGAGCAGTTCTTC
CDR3: CASSFAGGRDEQFF
V: TRBV7-2
J: TRBJ2-1
D: TRBD2
size: NA

DNA: TGCGCCAGCAGCCAAGACTTCGCTAGCGGGAGACCAGATACGCAGTATTTT
CDR3: CASSQDFASGRPDTQYF
V: TRBV4-3
J: TRBJ2-3
D: TRBD2
size: NA

DNA: TGCGCCAGCAGCTACCCCAGCCATTACAATGAGCAGTTCTTC
CDR3: CASSYPSHYNEQFF
V: TRBV5-1
J: TRBJ2-1
D: NA
size: few

DNA: TGTGCCTGGAGATCGGGACTAGCGGGCACAGATACGCAGTATTTT
CDR3: CAWRSGLAGTDTQYF
V: TRBV30
J: TRBJ2-3
D: TRBD2
size: NA

DNA: TGTGCCAGCAGCGCCCAAGGTAGGACTAGCGGGAACACCGGGGAGCTGTTTTTT
CDR3: CASSAQGRTSGNTGELFF
V: TRBV9
J: TRBJ2-2
D: TRBD2
size: NA

DNA: TGTGCCAGCAGCGCACTTGCGGGAGAAGCGAGCGAGCAGTACTTC
CDR3: CASSALAGEASEQYF
V: TRBV6-4
J: TRBJ2-7
D: TRBD2
size: NA

DNA: TGTGCCAGTGAAAAGCGGGATTCAGATGAGCAGTTCTTC
CDR3: CASEKRDSDEQFF
V: TRBV19
J: TRBJ2-1
D: TRBD2
size: NA

DNA: TGCGCCAGCAGCTTGAGACTAGCGAGCTCCTACGAGCAGTACTTC
CDR3: CASSLRLASSYEQYF
V: TRBV5-1
J: TRBJ2-7
D: TRBD2
size: NA

DNA: TGTGCCAGCAGCCAGCTGGACAGGGGGTCCTATGGCTACACCTTC
CDR3: CASSQLDRGSYGYTF
V: TRBV14
J: TRBJ1-2
D: TRBD1
size: NA

DNA: TGTGCCAGCAGTTTTGCCAGCGGGAGGGCCAGAAGGAATGAGCAGTTCTTC
CDR3: CASSFASGRARRNEQFF
V: TRBV27
J: TRBJ2-1
D: TRBD2
size: NA

DNA: TGTGCCAGCAGCTTGGCGGACTATTTCTACGAGCAGTACTTC
CDR3: CASSLADYFYEQYF
V: TRBV11-2
J: TRBJ2-7
D: NA
size: few

DNA: TGTGCCAGCAGCAAGGGGACTAGCGGACCGTCCTACGAGCAGTACTTC
CDR3: CASSKGTSGPSYEQYF
V: TRBV5-5
J: TRBJ2-7
D: TRBD2
size: NA

DNA: TGTGCCAGCAGCACTCCGCCGGGGGGAGCTAATGAAAAACTGTTTTTT
CDR3: CASSTPPGGANEKLFF
V: TRBV7-2
J: TRBJ1-4
D: NA
size: NA

DNA: TGTGCCAGCAGCCCACGAGCGGGAGGCTGGGAGCAGTTCTTC
CDR3: CASSPRAGGWEQFF
V: TRBV7-2
J: TRBJ2-1
D: TRBD2
size: NA

DNA: TGTGCCAGCAGCCAAGGATCCCCGAAGGGGAGCTATGGCTACACCTTC
CDR3: CASSQGSPKGSYGYTF
V: TRBV4-2
J: TRBJ1-2
D: NA
size: medium-sized

DNA: TGTGCCAGCAGCTTTACAGGGTTAGGAACCGGGGAGCTGTTTTTT
CDR3: CASSFTGLGTGELFF
V: TRBV7-6
J: TRBJ2-2
D: NA
size: NA

DNA: TGTGCCAGCAGCCAAGATCTCGGGGTGAACACTGAAGCTTTCTTT
CDR3: CASSQDLGVNTEAFF
V: TRBV4-2
J: TRBJ1-1
D: NA
size: few

DNA: TGCGCCAGCAGCCCGGGACAGGGGGCGCTTGGCTACACCTTC
CDR3: CASSPGQGALGYTF
V: TRBV5-1
J: TRBJ1-2
D: TRBD1
size: medium-sized

DNA: TGTGCCACCAGACGGACTCCCGATGAAAAACTGTTTTTT
CDR3: CATRRTPDEKLFF
V: TRBV15
J: TRBJ1-4
D: NA
size: NA

DNA: TGTGCCAGCAGCCCCGTCGGGAGGGCTCCCAGAGGAGCTTTCTTT
CDR3: CASSPVGRAPRGAFF
V: TRBV6-6
J: TRBJ1-1
D: NA
size: NA

DNA: TGTGCCAGTGGACGGAACTCTGGAAACACCATATATTTT
CDR3: CASGRNSGNTIYF
V: TRBV6-5
J: TRBJ1-3
D: NA
size: NA

DNA: TGTGCCAGCACTAAGACACAGTTCTATGGCTACACCTTC
CDR3: CASTKTQFYGYTF
V: TRBV7-9
J: TRBJ1-2
D: NA
size: medium-sized

DNA: TGTGCCAGCAGCCAAGATGCAGGGTATGTCACTGAAGCTTTCTTT
CDR3: CASSQDAGYVTEAFF
V: TRBV4-2
J: TRBJ1-1
D: NA
size: NA

DNA: TGCGCCAGCAGCCGACCTAGCGCCCTCTCCTACGAGCAGTACTTC
CDR3: CASSRPSALSYEQYF
V: TRBV4-1
J: TRBJ2-7
D: NA
size: NA

DNA: TGCGCCAGCAGCTTGGCGGTGAGTGGCGGCACAGATACGCAGTATTTT
CDR3: CASSLAVSGGTDTQYF
V: TRBV5-1
J: TRBJ2-3
D: NA
size: NA

DNA: TGTGCCAGCAGCCAAGAAGGGTATCAGCCCCAGCATTTT
CDR3: CASSQEGYQPQHF
V: TRBV4-2
J: TRBJ1-5
D: NA
size: NA

DNA: TGTGCCAGCAGTTCGACAGGGGAAGGAGGCTACACCTTC
CDR3: CASSSTGEGGYTF
V: TRBV28
J: TRBJ1-2
D: TRBD1
size: NA

DNA: TGTGCCAGTAGTCTAAAAAGAGGAAATGAAAAACTGTTTTTT
CDR3: CASSLKRGNEKLFF
V: TRBV19
J: TRBJ1-4
D: NA
size: NA

DNA: TGTGCCAGCAGTTACTCCCGACAGGGAACCTACGAGCAGTACTTC
CDR3: CASSYSRQGTYEQYF
V: TRBV6-6
J: TRBJ2-7
D: TRBD1
size: few

DNA: TGTGCCAGCAGTTTATACCTGGGGTCCTACGAGCAGTACTTC
CDR3: CASSLYLGSYEQYF
V: TRBV27
J: TRBJ2-7
D: NA
size: NA

DNA: TGTGCCAGCTCACTCAATAAAGGACATACGAACACTGAAGCTTTCTTT
CDR3: CASSLNKGHTNTEAFF
V: TRBV18
J: TRBJ1-1
D: NA
size: NA

DNA: TGCAGTGCTAGTTGGGATACTGAAGCTTTCTTT
CDR3: CSASWDTEAFF
V: TRBV20-1
J: TRBJ1-1
D: NA
size: medium-sized

DNA: TGTGCCAGCAACGGGAAAGCGGGAGTCAACACCGGGGAGCTGTTTTTT
CDR3: CASNGKAGVNTGELFF
V: TRBV2
J: TRBJ2-2
D: TRBD2
size: few

DNA: TGTGCCTGGAGTGTAACAGGGAGTGGGGCTGGGGCCAACGTCCTGACTTTC
CDR3: CAWSVTGSGAGANVLTF
V: TRBV30
J: TRBJ2-6
D: NA
size: NA

DNA: TGTGCCAGCAGTCTCTTGACAGGGCGCACTGAAGCTTTCTTT
CDR3: CASSLLTGRTEAFF
V: TRBV27
J: TRBJ1-1
D: TRBD1
size: NA

DNA: TGTGCCAGCAGCTTAGGGGGTAGGGAAGGGAACGAGCAGTACTTC
CDR3: CASSLGGREGNEQYF
V: TRBV7-2
J: TRBJ2-7
D: NA
size: NA

DNA: TGCGCCAGCAGCCAAGAACTGGGAAACACCATATATTTT
CDR3: CASSQELGNTIYF
V: TRBV4-3
J: TRBJ1-3
D: NA
size: NA

DNA: TGTGCCAGCAGCTTAGTTGCCCTGACGAGGCGGGAGGACTACGAGCAGTACTTC
CDR3: CASSLVALTRREDYEQYF
V: TRBV7-6
J: TRBJ2-7
D: TRBD2
size: NA

DNA: TGTGCCAGCTCATTGGGACCGAACTCCTACGAGCAGTACTTC
CDR3: CASSLGPNSYEQYF
V: TRBV18
J: TRBJ2-7
D: NA
size: NA

DNA: TGCAGCGTTGAAGTAACTCGGCAGGAGCAGTTCTTC
CDR3: CSVEVTRQEQFF
V: TRBV29-1
J: TRBJ2-1
D: NA
size: few

DNA: TGTGCCAGCAGCTTAGAAAGGTTGTCGCCCCTCCACTTT
CDR3: CASSLERLSPLHF
V: TRBV11-2
J: TRBJ1-6
D: NA
size: once

DNA: TGTGCCAGCAGCTTGGCAACAGGGGACACTGAAGCTTTCTTT
CDR3: CASSLATGDTEAFF
V: TRBV7-6
J: TRBJ1-1
D: TRBD1
size: medium-sized